This TCR beta chain was captured by sequencing in a study of CD8 T cells in ankylosing spondylitis. Study results and limitations: Seven to nine highly homologous variants formed a TCR beta motif that appeared characteristic of ankylosing spondylitis blood.

The V segment lost 4 bases and the J segment 5 bases; nucleotides outside the gene matches: 6. From germline, CDR1 is SQVTM and CDR2 ANQGSEA. The CDR3 contains 13 residues. TCRdb re-called the 5' RACE reads with MiXCR, one entry per CDR3 protein. The sample records fewer than 750,000 distinct CDR3 sequences, over 15% being singletons. This clonotype was found a few times. Its specificity is unknown. Sequenced sample: blood, either unsorted or a sorted T cell fraction (not recorded which). The clonotype was recovered from a male donor with ankylosing spondylitis. The genes are TRBV29-1 and TRBJ1-1; 8 nucleotides align to TRBD1. CDR3 amino acids: CSVGGQGKTEAFF. CDR3 nucleotide sequence: TGCAGCGTTGGCGGACAGGGTAAAACTGAAGCTTTCTTT.